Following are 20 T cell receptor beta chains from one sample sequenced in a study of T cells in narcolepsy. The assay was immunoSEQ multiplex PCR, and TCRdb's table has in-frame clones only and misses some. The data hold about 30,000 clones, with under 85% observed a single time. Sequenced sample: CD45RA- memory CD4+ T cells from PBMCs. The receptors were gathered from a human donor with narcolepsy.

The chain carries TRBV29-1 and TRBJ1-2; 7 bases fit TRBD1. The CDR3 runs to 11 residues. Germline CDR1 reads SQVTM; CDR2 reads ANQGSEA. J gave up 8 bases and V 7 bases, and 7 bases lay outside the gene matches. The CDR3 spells CSATGRGGYTF. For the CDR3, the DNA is TGCAGCGCGACAGGGAGGGGCGGCTACACCTTC.

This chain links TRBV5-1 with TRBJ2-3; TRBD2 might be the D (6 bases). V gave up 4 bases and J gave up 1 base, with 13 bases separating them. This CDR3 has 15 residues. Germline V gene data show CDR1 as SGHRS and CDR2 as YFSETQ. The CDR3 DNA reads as TGCGCCAGCAGCACGGAGGGGATTGGCACAGATACGCAGTATTTT. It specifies CASSTEGIGTDTQYF.

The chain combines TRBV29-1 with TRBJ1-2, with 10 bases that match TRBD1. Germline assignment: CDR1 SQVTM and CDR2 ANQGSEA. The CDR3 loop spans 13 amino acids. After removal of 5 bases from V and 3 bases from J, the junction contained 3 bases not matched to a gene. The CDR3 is CSVTDRGHYGYTF. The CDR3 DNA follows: TGCAGCGTTACCGACAGGGGGCACTATGGCTACACCTTC.

CDR3 region: CASSEALGRKGEAFF. As DNA, the CDR3 is TGTGCCAGCAGTGAAGCGCTTGGCAGAAAGGGTGAAGCTTTCTTT. The chain carries TRBV2 and TRBJ1-1, with D uncertain. Germline CDR1 and CDR2: SNHLY and FYNNEI. This CDR3 contains 15 residues. The germline V and J ends were trimmed by 0 bases and 7 bases, with 15 bases remaining between them. The whole variable domain, filled in from reference TRBV2 and TRBJ1-1, reads EPEVTQTPSHQVTQMGQEVILRCVPISNHLYFYWYRQILGQKVEFLVSFYNNEISEKSEIFDDQFSVERPDGSNFTLKIRSTKLEDSAMYFCASSEALGRKGEAFFGQGTRLTVV.

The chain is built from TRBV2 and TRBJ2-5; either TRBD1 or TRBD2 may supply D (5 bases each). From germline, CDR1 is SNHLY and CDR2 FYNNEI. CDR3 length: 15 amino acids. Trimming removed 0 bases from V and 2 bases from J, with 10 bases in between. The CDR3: CASSEARGEQETQYF. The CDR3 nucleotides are TGTGCCAGCAGTGAAGCCCGAGGGGAGCAAGAGACCCAGTACTTC.

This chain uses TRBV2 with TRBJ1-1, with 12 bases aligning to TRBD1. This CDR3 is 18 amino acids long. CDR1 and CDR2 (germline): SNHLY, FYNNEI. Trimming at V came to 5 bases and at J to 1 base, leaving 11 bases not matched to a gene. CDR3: CASSQDTGTGGKNTEAFF. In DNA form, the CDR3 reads TGTGCCAGCAGTCAAGATACCGGGACAGGGGGCAAGAACACTGAAGCTTTCTTT. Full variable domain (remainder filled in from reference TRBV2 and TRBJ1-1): EPEVTQTPSHQVTQMGQEVILRCVPISNHLYFYWYRQILGQKVEFLVSFYNNEISEKSEIFDDQFSVERPDGSNFTLKIRSTKLEDSAMYFCASSQDTGTGGKNTEAFFGQGTRLTVV.

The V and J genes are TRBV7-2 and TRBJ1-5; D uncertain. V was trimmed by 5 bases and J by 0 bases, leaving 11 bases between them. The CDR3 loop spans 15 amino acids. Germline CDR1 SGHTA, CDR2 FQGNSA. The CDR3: CASSPRLSSNQPQHF. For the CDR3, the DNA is TGTGCCAGCAGCCCCCGACTCTCTAGCAATCAGCCCCAGCATTTT.

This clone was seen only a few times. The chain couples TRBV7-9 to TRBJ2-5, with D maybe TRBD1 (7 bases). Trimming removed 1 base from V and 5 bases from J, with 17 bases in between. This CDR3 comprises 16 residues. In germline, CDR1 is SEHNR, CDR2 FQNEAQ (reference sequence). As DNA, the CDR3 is TGTGCCAGCAGCTTAGGTGCACAGGGGAGGATGGAGACCCAGTACTTC. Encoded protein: CASSLGAQGRMETQYF.

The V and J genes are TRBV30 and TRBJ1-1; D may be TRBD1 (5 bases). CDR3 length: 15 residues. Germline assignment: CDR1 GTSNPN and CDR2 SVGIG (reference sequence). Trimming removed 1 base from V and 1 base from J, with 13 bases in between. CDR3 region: CAWSATDTGNTEAFF. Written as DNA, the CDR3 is TGTGCCTGGAGTGCGACCGATACAGGGAACACTGAAGCTTTCTTT.

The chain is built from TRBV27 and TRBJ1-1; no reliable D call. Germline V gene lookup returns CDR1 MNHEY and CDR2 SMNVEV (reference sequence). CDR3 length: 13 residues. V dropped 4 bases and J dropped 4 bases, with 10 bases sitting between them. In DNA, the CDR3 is TGTGCCAGCAGTTCTCGGGTTAGCACTGAAGCTTTCTTT. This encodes CASSSRVSTEAFF.

CDR3 loop: CASSQGFANTEAFF. The DNA of the CDR3 is TGCGCCAGCAGCCAAGGGTTTGCGAACACTGAAGCTTTCTTT. The chain is built from TRBV4-1 and TRBJ1-1; D uncertain. CDR1 and CDR2 from the germline V gene are MGHRA and YSYEKL. V was cut by 1 base and J by 1 base, with 7 bases left in between. The CDR3 is 14 amino acids.

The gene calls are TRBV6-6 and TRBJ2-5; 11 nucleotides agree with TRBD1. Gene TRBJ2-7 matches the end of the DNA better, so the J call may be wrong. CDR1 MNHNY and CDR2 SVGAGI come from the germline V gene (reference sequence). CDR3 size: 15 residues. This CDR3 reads CASSSPGQGEVEQYF. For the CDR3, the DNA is TGTGCCAGCAGTTCCCCGGGACAGGGGGAGGTCGAGCAGTACTTC.

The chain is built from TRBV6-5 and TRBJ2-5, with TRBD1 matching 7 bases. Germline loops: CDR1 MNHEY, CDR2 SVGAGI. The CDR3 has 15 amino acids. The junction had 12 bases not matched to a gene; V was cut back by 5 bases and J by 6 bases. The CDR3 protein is CASSPQTTGQKTQYF. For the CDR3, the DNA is TGTGCCAGCAGTCCGCAAACGACAGGGCAAAAGACCCAGTACTTC.

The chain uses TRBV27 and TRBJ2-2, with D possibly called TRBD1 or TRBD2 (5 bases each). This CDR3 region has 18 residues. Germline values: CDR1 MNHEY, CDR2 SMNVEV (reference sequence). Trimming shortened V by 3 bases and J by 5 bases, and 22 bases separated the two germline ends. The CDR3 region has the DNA TGTGCCAGCAGTTTCGTTCCGGGGCACCCCCCGGGTACCGGGGAGCTGTTTTTT. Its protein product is CASSFVPGHPPGTGELFF.

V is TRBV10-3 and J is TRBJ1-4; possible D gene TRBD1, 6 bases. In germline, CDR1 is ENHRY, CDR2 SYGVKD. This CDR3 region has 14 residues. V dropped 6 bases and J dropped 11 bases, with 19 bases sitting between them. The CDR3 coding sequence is TGTGCCATCAGCGCCAGGGGTGATTCGGACAAACTGTTTTTT. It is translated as CAISARGDSDKLFF.

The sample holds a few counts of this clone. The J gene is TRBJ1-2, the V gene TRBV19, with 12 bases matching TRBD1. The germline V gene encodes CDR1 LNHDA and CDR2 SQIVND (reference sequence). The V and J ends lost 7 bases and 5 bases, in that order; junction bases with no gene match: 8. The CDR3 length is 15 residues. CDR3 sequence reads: CASNQGTGGGYGYTF. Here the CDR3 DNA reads TGTGCCAGTAACCAGGGGACAGGGGGCGGGTATGGCTACACCTTC.

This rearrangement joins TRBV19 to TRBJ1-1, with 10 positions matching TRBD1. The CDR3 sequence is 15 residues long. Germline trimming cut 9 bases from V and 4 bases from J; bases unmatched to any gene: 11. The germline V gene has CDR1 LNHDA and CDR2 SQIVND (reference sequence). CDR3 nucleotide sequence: TGTGCCAGCGCCCGGACAGGGGGTCTTGGCACTGAAGCTTTCTTT. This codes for CASARTGGLGTEAFF.

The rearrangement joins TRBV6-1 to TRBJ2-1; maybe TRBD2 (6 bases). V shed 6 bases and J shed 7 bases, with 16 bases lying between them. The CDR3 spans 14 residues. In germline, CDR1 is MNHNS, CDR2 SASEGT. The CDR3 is CASRLSLAANEQFF. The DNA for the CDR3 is TGTGCCAGCAGATTGTCACTAGCCGCGAATGAGCAGTTCTTC.

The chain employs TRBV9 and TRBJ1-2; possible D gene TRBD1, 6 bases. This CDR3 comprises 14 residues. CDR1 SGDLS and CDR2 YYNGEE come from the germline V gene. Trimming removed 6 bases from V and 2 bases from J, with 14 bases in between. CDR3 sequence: CASNKGGDNYGYTF. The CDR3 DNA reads TGTGCCAGCAACAAAGGGGGAGACAACTATGGCTACACCTTC. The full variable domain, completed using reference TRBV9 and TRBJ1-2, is DSGVTQTPKHLITATGQRVTLRCSPRSGDLSVYWYQQSLDQGLQFLIQYYNGEERAKGNILERFSAQQFPDLHSELNLSSLELGDSALYFCASNKGGDNYGYTFGSGTRLTVV.

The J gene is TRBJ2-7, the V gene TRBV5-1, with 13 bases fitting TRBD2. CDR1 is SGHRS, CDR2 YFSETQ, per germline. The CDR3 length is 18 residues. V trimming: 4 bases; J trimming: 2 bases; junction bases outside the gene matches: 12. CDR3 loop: CASSTQSGTSGVTYEQYF. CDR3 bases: TGCGCCAGCAGCACCCAATCCGGGACTAGCGGGGTTACCTACGAGCAGTACTTC.